This TCR beta chain was identified in a study of shared clonotypes between healthy human individuals. Per the original methods: ImmunoSEQ gave junction-only sequences without quality scores, so filtering differed. Produced via immunoSEQ multiplex PCR; TCRdb's table is partial and in-frame only. That table gives V, J and clone size, and the DNA gave D and trimming. The sample has approximately 980,000 clones, around three quarters seen once; the top ten hold about 1.5%. Study-level findings and limits: In contrast to clonotypes shared by all four donors, non-shared clonotypes had lower generation probabilities.

Worth noting for this clone: The antigen is not known.

This CDR3 has 15 residues. Germline trimming cut 5 bases from V and 8 bases from J; bases unmatched to any gene: 11. Germline V gene sequence: CDR1 SNHLY, CDR2 FYNNEI. The specimen sequenced was memory CD4+ T cells sorted from blood. Subset in this sample: CD45RA-negative fraction. This sequence was found in a man aged 18-30 years in good health. The rearrangement uses TRBV2 and TRBJ2-1, with TRBD1 matching 8 bases. CDR3 in DNA: TGTGCCAGCAGTAGCCAAGCGACAGGGGTCGATGAGCAGTTCTTC. Translating gives CASSSQATGVDEQFF.